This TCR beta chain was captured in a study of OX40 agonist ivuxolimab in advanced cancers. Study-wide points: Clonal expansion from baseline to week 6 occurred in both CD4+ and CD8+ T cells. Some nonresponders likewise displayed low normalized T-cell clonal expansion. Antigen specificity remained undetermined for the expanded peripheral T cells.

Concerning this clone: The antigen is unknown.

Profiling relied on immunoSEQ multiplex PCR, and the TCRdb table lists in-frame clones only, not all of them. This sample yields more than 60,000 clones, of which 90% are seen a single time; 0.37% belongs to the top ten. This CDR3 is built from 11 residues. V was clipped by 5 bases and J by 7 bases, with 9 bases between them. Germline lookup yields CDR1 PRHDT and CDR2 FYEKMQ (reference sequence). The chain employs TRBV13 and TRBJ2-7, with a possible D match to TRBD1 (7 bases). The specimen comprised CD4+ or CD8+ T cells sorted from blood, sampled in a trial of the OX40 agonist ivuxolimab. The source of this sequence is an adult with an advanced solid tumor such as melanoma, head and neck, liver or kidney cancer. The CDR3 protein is CASSPGGEQYF. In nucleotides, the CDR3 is TGTGCCAGCAGCCCAGGGGGGGAGCAGTACTTC.